The T cell receptor beta chain under discussion was sequenced for a study of Ad26.COV2.S vaccination and SARS-CoV-2 variants. At the level of the study: Intramuscularly, Ad26.COV2.S was given either once or twice, 56 days apart. Overall study findings and caveats: Compared with placebo recipients, vaccine recipients had higher spike-specific TCR breadth. Responses of T cells in total may have been underestimated by the TCR breadth and depth analyses.

The treatment was: around 19 received Ad26.COV2.S at low or high dose, single or two shots; several received placebo; per-sample allocation not given. Following the first vaccine or placebo injection, samples were taken on day 63. Donor was an adult aged 18-55 years in Boston. Clones were read by immunoSEQ multiplex PCR, and TCRdb kept only the in-frame ones, dropping some. This table holds 440,000 or so clones, around 89% found once. This clone was found once. Its antigen is undetermined. The source is a person aged 18-65 years who received the Ad26.COV2.S COVID-19 vaccine or a placebo. Source: peripheral blood, taken in a trial of Ad26.COV2.S vaccine versus placebo.

This CDR3 reads CSVEKGPGDEQFF. CDR3 DNA: TGCAGCGTTGAAAAGGGCCCGGGTGATGAGCAGTTCTTC. This rearrangement joins TRBV29-1 to TRBJ2-1; no clear D gene. This CDR3 spans 13 amino acids. Trimming removed 2 bases from V and 8 bases from J, with 13 bases in between. In germline, CDR1 is SQVTM, CDR2 ANQGSEA.